Listed here are 22 T cell receptor beta chains from one sample, sequenced in a study of tissue T cells after allogeneic stem cell transplantation. Some clones are missing from TCRdb's copy, which holds only in-frame ones; the method was immunoSEQ multiplex PCR. The sample lists more than 20,000 clones, roughly 89% occurring once. Material: blood, obtained before transplantation. These receptors all come from an older male donor who later had graft-versus-host disease after an allogeneic stem cell transplant.

This chain uses TRBV29-1 with TRBJ1-1; perhaps TRBD1 as D (6 bases). The CDR3 loop spans 12 amino acids. Germline loops: CDR1 SQVTM, CDR2 ANQGSEA. V lost 5 bases and J lost 5, with 12 bases in between. CDR3 bases: TGCAGCGTTCCGGGACACAAGACTGAAGCTTTCTTT. This translates into CSVPGHKTEAFF.

The chain joins TRBV7-4 to TRBJ2-7, with 7 nucleotides matching TRBD1. J was trimmed by 5 bases and V by 1 base; bases with no gene match: 17. This CDR3 has 18 amino acids. The germline V gene encodes CDR1 SGHVT and CDR2 SQSDAQ. The CDR3 DNA sequence: TGTGCCAGCAGCTTAGAAAGGATACCGGGACAGCGGTTTGACGAGCAGTACTTC. Amino acid sequence: CASSLERIPGQRFDEQYF.

The J gene is TRBJ1-5, the V gene TRBV7-9; D gene uncertain. Germline lookup yields CDR1 SEHNR and CDR2 FQNEAQ (reference sequence). The CDR3 runs to 13 residues. The germline V and J ends were trimmed by 4 bases and 11 bases, with 15 bases remaining between them. CDR3 amino acids: CASSSGMGGTQHF. The DNA for the CDR3 is TGTGCCAGCAGCTCCGGAATGGGTGGGACCCAGCATTTT.

This rearrangement joins TRBV6-5 to TRBJ1-5; D remains ambiguous. The CDR3 runs to 14 residues. Germline values: CDR1 MNHEY, CDR2 SVGAGI. The V end lost 4 bases, the J end lost 3 bases, and 10 bases lay between the germline ends. This chain's CDR3 is CASSSHGHNQPQHF. The CDR3 DNA is TGTGCCAGCAGTTCCCACGGTCACAATCAGCCCCAGCATTTT.

The chain recombines TRBV3-1 (or the pseudogene TRBV3-2) with TRBJ1-3, with TRBD1 as a possible D gene (5 bases). Trimming removed 1 base from V and 3 bases from J, with 13 bases in between. The CDR3 totals 16 residues. Per germline, CDR1 LGHDT and CDR2 YNNKEL (reference sequence). The CDR3 spells CASSQGVGTIGNTIYF. CDR3 sequence (DNA): TGTGCCAGCAGCCAAGGTGTCGGGACTATTGGAAACACCATATATTTT.

The DNA for the CDR3 is TGTGCCAGCAGCCACAGGGTCCAAGAGACCCAGTACTTC. This translates into CASSHRVQETQYF. The chain employs TRBV3-1 (or the pseudogene TRBV3-2) and TRBJ2-5; the D gene is possibly TRBD1 (5 bases). This CDR3 has 13 amino acids. Looked up from germline, CDR1 is LGHDT and CDR2 is YNNKEL (reference sequence). The V and J ends lost 3 bases and 1 base respectively, with 6 bases between them.

This chain uses TRBV3-1 (or the pseudogene TRBV3-2) with TRBJ1-2; possible D gene TRBD1, 6 bases. V lost 6 bases and J lost 7, with 18 bases in between. The CDR3 has 14 amino acids. Germline assignment: CDR1 LGHDT and CDR2 YNNKEL (reference sequence). CDR3 loop: CASRDRNEEGGYTF. The CDR3 DNA is TGTGCCAGCAGGGACAGAAACGAGGAGGGTGGCTACACCTTC.

The rearrangement uses TRBV24-1 and TRBJ2-1; D unresolved. V shed 2 bases and J shed 10 bases, with 11 bases lying between them. In germline, CDR1 is KGHDR, CDR2 SFDVKD. The CDR3 covers 13 residues. This CDR3 reads CATSDSVISEQFF. In nucleotides, the CDR3 is TGTGCCACCAGTGATTCTGTTATTAGCGAGCAGTTCTTC.

The V call is TRBV7-3, the J call TRBJ2-3; either TRBD1 or TRBD2 may supply D (5 bases each). The CDR3 runs to 16 residues. Germline values: CDR1 SGHTA, CDR2 FQGTGA. The germline V and J ends were trimmed by 5 bases and 0 bases, with 15 bases remaining between them. CDR3 loop: CASSPMGVSSTDTQYF. CDR3 coding DNA: TGTGCCAGCAGCCCAATGGGGGTGTCTAGCACAGATACGCAGTATTTT. Filled out from reference TRBV7-3 and TRBJ2-3, the complete variable domain reads GAGVSQTPSNKVTEKGKYVELRCDPISGHTALYWYRQSLGQGPEFLIYFQGTGAADDSGLPNDRFFAVRPEGSVSTLKIQRTERGDSAVYLCASSPMGVSSTDTQYFGPGTRLTVL.

The V and J genes are TRBV2 and TRBJ1-4, with D unclear. Trimming shortened V by 7 bases and J by 0 bases, and 9 bases separated the two germline ends. Germline CDR1 and CDR2: SNHLY and FYNNEI. The CDR3 sequence is 14 residues long. The CDR3 is CASNLGATNEKLFF. DNA for the CDR3: TGTGCCAGCAACCTCGGGGCAACTAATGAAAAACTGTTTTTT.

The V and J genes are TRBV5-4 and TRBJ2-1; 12 bases fit TRBD1. V was clipped by 4 bases and J by 10 bases; unmatched bases: 12. Germline assignment: CDR1 SGHNT and CDR2 YYREEE (reference sequence). There are 16 residues in the CDR3. This chain's CDR3 is CASSPGQGAPLREQFF. In DNA, the CDR3 is TGTGCCAGCAGCCCGGGACAGGGGGCCCCCCTGAGGGAGCAGTTCTTC.

This sequence joins TRBV6-2 or TRBV6-3 and TRBJ1-5, with a tentative D call TRBD1 (5 bases). The V gene's germline CDR1 is MNHEY and CDR2 SVGEGT. The V end lost 1 base, the J end lost 4 bases, and 5 bases lay between the germline ends. The CDR3 consists of 13 residues. The CDR3 is CASSYWGNQPQHF. The CDR3 DNA sequence: TGTGCCAGCAGTTACTGGGGGAATCAGCCCCAGCATTTT.

The chain carries TRBV19 and TRBJ2-2; D possibly corresponds to TRBD1 (6 bases). V gave up 8 bases and J gave up 5 bases, with 6 bases separating them. This CDR3 is built from 11 residues. Germline assignment: CDR1 LNHDA and CDR2 SQIVND (reference sequence). The CDR3 protein is CASQGTGELFF. CDR3 DNA: TGTGCCAGTCAGGGGACCGGGGAGCTGTTTTTT. Full variable domain (remainder filled in from reference TRBV19 and TRBJ2-2): DGGITQSPKYLFRKEGQNVTLSCEQNLNHDAMYWYRQDPGQGLRLIYYSQIVNDFQKGDIAEGYSVSREKKESFPLTVTSAQKNPTAFYLCASQGTGELFFGEGSRLTVL.

The chain uses TRBV5-6 and TRBJ1-4; TRBD1 might be the D (6 bases). Deletions cut 2 bases from V and 8 bases from J, with 13 bases between. This CDR3 has 14 amino acids. Germline CDR1 is SGHDT and CDR2 is YYEEEE. This CDR3 reads CASSFSGAWEKLFF. DNA of the CDR3: TGTGCCAGCAGCTTCTCGGGGGCATGGGAAAAACTGTTTTTT.

V and J are TRBV5-4 and TRBJ2-2; D call uncertain. Germline assignment: CDR1 SGHNT and CDR2 YYREEE (reference sequence). With 1 base removed from V and 6 bases from J, the gap between germline ends came to 7 bases. This CDR3 has 13 amino acids. The CDR3 DNA sequence: TGTGCCAGCAGCTTGAGTGAAGCCGGGGAGCTGTTTTTT. This gives the protein CASSLSEAGELFF.

The genes are TRBV28 and TRBJ1-2; D uncertain. The V gene's germline CDR1 is MDHEN and CDR2 SYDVKM. This CDR3 has 12 residues. V was clipped by 3 bases and J by 3 bases, with 5 bases between them. CDR3 nucleotide sequence: TGTGCCAGCAGTTTGTCGGACTATGGCTACACCTTC. Protein: CASSLSDYGYTF.

V gene TRBV27 combines with J gene TRBJ2-1; 8 bases are shared with TRBD2. V lost 6 bases and J lost 2; bases outside the gene matches: 9. The CDR3 covers 16 residues. Germline CDR1 is MNHEY and CDR2 is SMNVEV (reference sequence). CDR3 coding DNA: TGTGCCAGCAGCCCAACCGGGACTAGAACCTACAATGAGCAGTTCTTC. It encodes CASSPTGTRTYNEQFF.

The rearrangement links TRBV5-4 to TRBJ2-3; TRBD2 matches at 8 bases. Germline V gene sequence: CDR1 SGHNT, CDR2 YYREEE (reference sequence). V gave up 4 bases and J gave up 2 bases; unmatched junction bases: 6. This CDR3 has 15 amino acids. The chain's CDR3 is CASSLGGLDTDTQYF. The CDR3 DNA reads TGTGCCAGCAGCCTCGGGGGACTAGACACAGATACGCAGTATTTT.

This chain joins TRBV5-5 and TRBJ1-3, with D hard to call. Germline V gene data show CDR1 as SGHKS and CDR2 as YYEKEE (reference sequence). This CDR3 is 13 amino acids long. V was trimmed by 4 bases and J by 0 bases, leaving 5 bases between them. The CDR3 DNA reads TGTGCCAGCAGCCAGGTCTCTGGAAACACCATATATTTT. It codes for CASSQVSGNTIYF.

The genes are TRBV25-1 and TRBJ1-4, with D unclear. This CDR3 contains 15 residues. Trimming took 2 bases from V and 13 from J, leaving 20 bases between them. The germline CDR1 and CDR2 sequences are MGHDK and SYGVNS. The CDR3 DNA reads TGTGCCAGCAGTGAAAGGGAGAGTCCCTCGGTTCGACTGTTTTTT. Translated, it gives CASSERESPSVRLFF.

The chain uses TRBV11-3 and TRBJ2-3, with D unclear. This CDR3 is 13 amino acids long. The V and J ends lost 5 bases and 1 base respectively, with 7 bases between them. Germline CDR1 is SGHNT and CDR2 is YENEEA. The CDR3 region is CASSRPGTDTQYF. CDR3 nucleotide sequence: TGTGCCAGCAGCCGACCTGGCACAGATACGCAGTATTTT.

The chain couples TRBV6-5 to TRBJ1-2; D unresolved. Trimming took 0 bases from V and 8 from J, leaving 16 bases between them. This CDR3 region has 15 residues. Germline values: CDR1 MNHEY, CDR2 SVGAGI. The CDR3: CASSYSEVSRGGYTF. For the CDR3, the DNA is TGTGCCAGCAGTTACTCAGAAGTATCGCGGGGAGGCTACACCTTC.